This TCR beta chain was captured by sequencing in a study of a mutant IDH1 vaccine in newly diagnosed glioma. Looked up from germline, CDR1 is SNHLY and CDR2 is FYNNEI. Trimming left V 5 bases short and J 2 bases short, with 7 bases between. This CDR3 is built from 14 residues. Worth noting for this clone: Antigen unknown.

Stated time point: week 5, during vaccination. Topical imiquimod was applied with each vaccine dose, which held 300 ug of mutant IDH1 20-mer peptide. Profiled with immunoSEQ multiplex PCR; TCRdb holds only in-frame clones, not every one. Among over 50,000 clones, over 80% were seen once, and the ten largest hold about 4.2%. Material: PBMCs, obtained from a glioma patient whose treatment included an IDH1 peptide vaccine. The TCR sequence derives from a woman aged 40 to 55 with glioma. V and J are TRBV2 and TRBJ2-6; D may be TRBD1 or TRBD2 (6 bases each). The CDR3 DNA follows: TGTGCCAGCAGTAGGGGGGCTGGGGCCAACGTCCTGACTTTC. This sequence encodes CASSRGAGANVLTF.